This T cell receptor beta chain was found in a study of regulatory dendritic cells for organ transplantation. Looking at the study overall: Regulatory dendritic cells came from monocytes given vitamin D3 and IL-10.

Clones were read by immunoSEQ multiplex PCR, and TCRdb kept only the in-frame ones, dropping some. Among 3,500 to 4,500 clones, 45% to 65% were seen once, and the ten largest hold 20%. As for this clone: Its matching antigen is unknown.

CFSE-labeled sorted T cells met regulatory or mature dendritic cells for roughly 5 days. Trimming at V came to 4 bases and at J to 5 bases, leaving 7 bases not matched to a gene. This CDR3 is built from 15 residues. The V gene's germline CDR1 is SGHTA and CDR2 FQGNSA. This clonotype originated in a human donor in good health. The chain recombines TRBV7-2 with TRBJ2-5; 10 bases agree with TRBD2. The sequencing sample was made of memory CD8+ T cells from blood cultured with dendritic cells. The subset denotes: CD45RO+ memory T cells. The CDR3, as DNA: TGTGCCAGCAGCTCACGGCTAGCGGGGGCCGAGACCCAGTACTTC. Translated: CASSSRLAGAETQYF.